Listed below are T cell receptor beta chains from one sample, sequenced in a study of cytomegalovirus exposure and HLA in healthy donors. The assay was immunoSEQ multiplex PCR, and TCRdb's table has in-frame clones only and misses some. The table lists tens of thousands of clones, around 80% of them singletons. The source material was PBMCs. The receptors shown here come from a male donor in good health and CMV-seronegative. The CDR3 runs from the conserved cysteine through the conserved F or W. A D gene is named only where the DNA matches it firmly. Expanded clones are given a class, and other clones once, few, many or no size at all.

CDR3nt: TGCGCCAGCAGCTTGAGCGGGGACACTGAAGCTTTCTTT
CDR3aa: CASSLSGDTEAFF
d_gene: NA
v_gene: TRBV5-1
j_gene: TRBJ1-1
abundance: NA

CDR3nt: TGTGCCAGTAGTATCGGCGGACAGGGGCGTCCCGGGGAGCTGTTTTTT
CDR3aa: CASSIGGQGRPGELFF
d_gene: TRBD1
v_gene: TRBV19
j_gene: TRBJ2-2
abundance: NA

CDR3nt: TGTGCCAGCAAAACCGGGACCTACGAGCAGTACTTC
CDR3aa: CASKTGTYEQYF
d_gene: NA
v_gene: TRBV6-1
j_gene: TRBJ2-7
abundance: NA

CDR3nt: TGTGCCAGCAGTTACGACCAGGTTCGGTGCGAGCAGTACTTC
CDR3aa: CASSYDQVRCEQYF
d_gene: NA
v_gene: TRBV6-6
j_gene: TRBJ2-7
abundance: NA

CDR3nt: TGTGCCACCCAGAAGCTGGACAGGGGGCTATGGGGCTACACCTTC
CDR3aa: CATQKLDRGLWGYTF
d_gene: TRBD1
v_gene: TRBV10-3
j_gene: TRBJ1-2
abundance: NA

CDR3nt: TGTGCCAGCAGTGAATCCGGGCAGGGATCCTACAATGAGCAGTTCTTC
CDR3aa: CASSESGQGSYNEQFF
d_gene: NA
v_gene: TRBV6-4
j_gene: TRBJ2-1
abundance: NA

CDR3nt: TGTGCCACCAGCAGAGAGCGAAATACGCAGTATTTT
CDR3aa: CATSRERNTQYF
d_gene: NA
v_gene: TRBV15
j_gene: TRBJ2-3
abundance: NA

CDR3nt: TGTGCCAGCAGTCGCCAGACAGGGCTAGTGGCCGGGGAGCTGTTTTTT
CDR3aa: CASSRQTGLVAGELFF
d_gene: TRBD1
v_gene: TRBV27
j_gene: TRBJ2-2
abundance: NA

CDR3nt: TGCAGTGCACCGCAACACCGGGGAGCTGTTTTT
CDR3aa: CSAPQHRGAVF
d_gene: NA
v_gene: TRBV20-1
j_gene: TRBJ2-2
abundance: NA

CDR3nt: TGTGCCAGCAGTGGCAGGAGGAATGGAAACACCATATATTTT
CDR3aa: CASSGRRNGNTIYF
d_gene: NA
v_gene: TRBV2
j_gene: TRBJ1-3
abundance: NA

CDR3nt: NA
CDR3aa: CASSFGGGATNYGYPF
d_gene: NA
v_gene: TRBV28
j_gene: TRBJ1-2
abundance: NA

CDR3nt: TGCGCCAGCAGGTCGGCCTACGAGCAGTACTTC
CDR3aa: CASRSAYEQYF
d_gene: NA
v_gene: TRBV5-1
j_gene: TRBJ2-7
abundance: NA

CDR3nt: TGCGCCAGCAGCTTGGGACTAGCGGGGATGACCTACGAGCAGTACTTC
CDR3aa: CASSLGLAGMTYEQYF
d_gene: TRBD2
v_gene: TRBV5-1
j_gene: TRBJ2-7
abundance: NA

CDR3nt: TGTGCCAGCTCACCGAACCAGGGCAGCTCTGGAAACACCATATATTTT
CDR3aa: CASSPNQGSSGNTIYF
d_gene: NA
v_gene: TRBV18
j_gene: TRBJ1-3
abundance: NA

CDR3nt: TGTGCCAGCAGGGGGGCGGGGGCGGCATCTACCTTC
CDR3aa: CASRGAGAASTF
d_gene: NA
v_gene: TRBV6-5
j_gene: TRBJ1-2
abundance: NA

CDR3nt: TGTGCCAGCAGTCCGAAAGGGGGTAGGTCCTACAATGAGCAGTTCTTC
CDR3aa: CASSPKGGRSYNEQFF
d_gene: NA
v_gene: TRBV5-4
j_gene: TRBJ2-1
abundance: NA

CDR3nt: TGTGCCAGCAGCTTAGGCGGCCTAGCAGATGAGCAGTTCTTC
CDR3aa: CASSLGGLADEQFF
d_gene: NA
v_gene: TRBV11-3
j_gene: TRBJ2-1
abundance: once

CDR3nt: TGTGCCAGCAGCGGAGGAGCGGGACAGGGGATCTACGAGCAGTACTTC
CDR3aa: CASSGGAGQGIYEQYF
d_gene: TRBD1
v_gene: TRBV7-8
j_gene: TRBJ2-7
abundance: NA

CDR3nt: TGTGCCAGCAGTCTCACAACAGAACCGAGGCGGGGGGGCCTAATCTATGAGCAGTTCTTC
CDR3aa: CASSLTTEPRRGGLIYEQFF
d_gene: TRBD2
v_gene: TRBV9
j_gene: TRBJ2-1
abundance: NA

CDR3nt: TGCGCCAGCAGCAAGGAGGAGACCCAGTACTTC
CDR3aa: CASSKEETQYF
d_gene: NA
v_gene: TRBV5-1
j_gene: TRBJ2-5
abundance: NA

CDR3nt: TGCGCCAGCAGCTTGGATAGGAGTACTAACACCGGGGAGCTGTTTTTT
CDR3aa: CASSLDRSTNTGELFF
d_gene: NA
v_gene: TRBV5-1
j_gene: TRBJ2-2
abundance: NA

CDR3nt: TGCGCCAGCAGCTGGGACAGGGCTGATTCACCCCTCCACTTT
CDR3aa: CASSWDRADSPLHF
d_gene: TRBD1
v_gene: TRBV5-1
j_gene: TRBJ1-6
abundance: NA

CDR3nt: TGTGCCAGCAGCCAAGAGAGGACTAGCGGGGGGATTGAGACCCAGTACTTC
CDR3aa: CASSQERTSGGIETQYF
d_gene: TRBD2
v_gene: TRBV4-2
j_gene: TRBJ2-5
abundance: few

CDR3nt: TGTGCCAGCAGCTCCCGAGCAGAACAGCATTCGTATGGCTACACCTTC
CDR3aa: CASSSRAEQHSYGYTF
d_gene: NA
v_gene: TRBV7-2
j_gene: TRBJ1-2
abundance: NA

CDR3nt: TGTGCCAGCACTCCAACCGGGACAGGGAATTATCGGTATGGCTACACCTTC
CDR3aa: CASTPTGTGNYRYGYTF
d_gene: TRBD1
v_gene: TRBV2
j_gene: TRBJ1-2
abundance: few

CDR3nt: TGTGCCACCCGTCGTTCGTTCCTGAATGAGCAGTTCTTC
CDR3aa: CATRRSFLNEQFF
d_gene: NA
v_gene: TRBV6-5
j_gene: TRBJ2-1
abundance: few

CDR3nt: TGTGCCACCAGCAGAGATAAAGGGACAGAAAAGCAGTACTTC
CDR3aa: CATSRDKGTEKQYF
d_gene: TRBD1
v_gene: TRBV15
j_gene: TRBJ2-5
abundance: NA

CDR3nt: TGTGCCAGCAGCCGAGACCGGGAGAACTATGGCTACACCTTC
CDR3aa: CASSRDRENYGYTF
d_gene: NA
v_gene: TRBV5-4
j_gene: TRBJ1-2
abundance: NA

CDR3nt: TGTGCTAGCAGCCTTCGGACTAGCGGGAGACTTGGAGCAGAAGAGACCCAGTACTTC
CDR3aa: CASSLRTSGRLGAEETQYF
d_gene: TRBD2
v_gene: TRBV7-7
j_gene: TRBJ2-5
abundance: NA

CDR3nt: TGTGCCAGTAGTATCTCGACAGGGGTAGAAAAACTGTTTTTT
CDR3aa: CASSISTGVEKLFF
d_gene: TRBD1
v_gene: TRBV19
j_gene: TRBJ1-4
abundance: NA

CDR3nt: TGTGCCAGCAGTTTCCTACCCGGGACTAACTATGGCTACACCTTC
CDR3aa: CASSFLPGTNYGYTF
d_gene: NA
v_gene: TRBV27
j_gene: TRBJ1-2
abundance: NA

CDR3nt: TGTGCCAGCAGCCCAGGACAGGGAATATATGGCTACACCTTC
CDR3aa: CASSPGQGIYGYTF
d_gene: TRBD1
v_gene: TRBV5-6
j_gene: TRBJ1-2
abundance: NA

CDR3nt: TGTGCCGGGGGAGCGGGGGCGAACACCGGGGAGCTGTTTTTT
CDR3aa: CAGGAGANTGELFF
d_gene: TRBD2
v_gene: TRBV5-5
j_gene: TRBJ2-2
abundance: NA

CDR3nt: TGTGCCAGCAGCCAAGAGGGGACTAGCGGGAGGGATACGCAGTATTTT
CDR3aa: CASSQEGTSGRDTQYF
d_gene: TRBD2
v_gene: TRBV4-2
j_gene: TRBJ2-3
abundance: NA

CDR3nt: TGCGCCAGCAGCCGGGGACAGGCGATTAATGAAAAACTGTTTTTT
CDR3aa: CASSRGQAINEKLFF
d_gene: TRBD1
v_gene: TRBV5-1
j_gene: TRBJ1-4
abundance: NA

CDR3nt: TGTACTCCGGATCCAGGGGGCCCCGCAGTTCAGCCCCAGCATTTT
CDR3aa: CTPDPGGPAVQPQHF
d_gene: TRBD1
v_gene: TRBV6-6
j_gene: TRBJ1-5
abundance: few

CDR3nt: TGTGCCAGCAGTTTGACAGGTCCTAACGAGCAGTACTTC
CDR3aa: CASSLTGPNEQYF
d_gene: NA
v_gene: TRBV28
j_gene: TRBJ2-7
abundance: NA

CDR3nt: TGCGCCAGCAGCTTGGGACAGGGCTCCTACAATGAGCAGTTCTTC
CDR3aa: CASSLGQGSYNEQFF
d_gene: TRBD1
v_gene: TRBV5-1
j_gene: TRBJ2-1
abundance: NA

CDR3nt: TGTGCCAGCAGCGTAGGTGGGGCCACTGAAGCTTTCTTT
CDR3aa: CASSVGGATEAFF
d_gene: NA
v_gene: TRBV9
j_gene: TRBJ1-1
abundance: NA

CDR3nt: TGTGCCAGCACTGGCAGGAGCGGAGTGAACACTGAAGCTTTCTTT
CDR3aa: CASTGRSGVNTEAFF
d_gene: NA
v_gene: TRBV2
j_gene: TRBJ1-1
abundance: NA